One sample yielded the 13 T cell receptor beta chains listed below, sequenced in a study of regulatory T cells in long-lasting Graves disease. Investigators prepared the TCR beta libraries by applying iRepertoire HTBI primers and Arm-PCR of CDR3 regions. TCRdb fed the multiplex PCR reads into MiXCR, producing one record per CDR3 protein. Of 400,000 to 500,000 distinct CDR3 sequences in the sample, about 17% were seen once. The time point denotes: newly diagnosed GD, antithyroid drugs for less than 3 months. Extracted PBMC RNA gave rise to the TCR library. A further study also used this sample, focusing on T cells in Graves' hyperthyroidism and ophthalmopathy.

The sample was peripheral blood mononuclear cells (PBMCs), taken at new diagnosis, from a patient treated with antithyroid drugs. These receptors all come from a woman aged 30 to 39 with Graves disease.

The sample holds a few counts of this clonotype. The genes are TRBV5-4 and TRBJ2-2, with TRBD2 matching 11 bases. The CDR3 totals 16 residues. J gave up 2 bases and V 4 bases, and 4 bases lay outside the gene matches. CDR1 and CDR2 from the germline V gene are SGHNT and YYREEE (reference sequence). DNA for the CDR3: TGTGCCAGCAGCACCGGACTAGCGGGTAACACCGGGGAGCTGTTTTTT. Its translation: CASSTGLAGNTGELFF.

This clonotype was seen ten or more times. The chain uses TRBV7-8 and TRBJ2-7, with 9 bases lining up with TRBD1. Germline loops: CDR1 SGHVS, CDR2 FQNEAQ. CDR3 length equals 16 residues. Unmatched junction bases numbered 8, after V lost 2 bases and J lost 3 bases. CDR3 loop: CASSLLQQGARYEQYF. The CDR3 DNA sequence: TGTGCCAGCAGCTTACTTCAACAGGGGGCGCGCTACGAGCAGTACTTC.

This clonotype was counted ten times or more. CDR3 amino acids: CASSPRGDSTDTQYF. CDR3 DNA sequence: TGTGCCAGCAGCCCCCGAGGGGACAGCACAGATACGCAGTATTTT. The rearrangement links TRBV11-2 to TRBJ2-3; possibly TRBD1 or TRBD2 for D (5 bases each). V lost 5 bases and J 0 bases, leaving 12 bases between the germline ends. CDR3 size: 15 residues. CDR1 and CDR2 (germline): SGHAT, FQNNGV.

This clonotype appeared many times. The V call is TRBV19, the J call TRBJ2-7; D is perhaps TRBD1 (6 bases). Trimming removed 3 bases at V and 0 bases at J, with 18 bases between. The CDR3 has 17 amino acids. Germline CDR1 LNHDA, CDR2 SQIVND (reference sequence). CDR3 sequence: CASSMRLGAANSYEQYF. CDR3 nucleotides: TGTGCCAGTAGTATGCGGTTGGGGGCCGCCAACTCCTACGAGCAGTACTTC.

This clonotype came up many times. In DNA, the CDR3 is TGTGCCAGCAGCTTGACCCTCAGGGAATCTGAAGCTTTCTTT. Its protein product is CASSLTLRESEAFF. The genes are TRBV5-6 and TRBJ1-1, with TRBD1 as a possible D gene (5 bases). CDR1 SGHDT and CDR2 YYEEEE come from the germline V gene. The CDR3 loop spans 14 amino acids. V was trimmed by 1 base and J by 6 bases, leaving 13 bases between them.

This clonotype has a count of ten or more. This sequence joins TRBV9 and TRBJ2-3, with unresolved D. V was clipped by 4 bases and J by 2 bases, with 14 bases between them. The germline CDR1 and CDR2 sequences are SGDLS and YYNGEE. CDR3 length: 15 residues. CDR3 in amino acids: CASSFTDGYTDTQYF. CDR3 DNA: TGTGCCAGCAGCTTCACCGACGGATACACAGATACGCAGTATTTT.

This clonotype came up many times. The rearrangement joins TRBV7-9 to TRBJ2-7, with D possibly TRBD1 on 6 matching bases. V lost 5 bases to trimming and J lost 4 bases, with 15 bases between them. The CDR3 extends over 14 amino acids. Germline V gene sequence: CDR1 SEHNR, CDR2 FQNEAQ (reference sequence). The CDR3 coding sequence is TGTGCCAGCAGCCCAGGGGAAGTAAGTTACGAGCAGTACTTC. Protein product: CASSPGEVSYEQYF.

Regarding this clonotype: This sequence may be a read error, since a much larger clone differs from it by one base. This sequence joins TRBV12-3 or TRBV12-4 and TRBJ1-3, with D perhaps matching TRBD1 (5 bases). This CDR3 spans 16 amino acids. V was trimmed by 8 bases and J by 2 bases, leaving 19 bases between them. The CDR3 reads CASSTRQRSPGNTIYF. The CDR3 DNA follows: TGTGCCAGCTCAACGAGACAGCGTTCCCCTGGAAACACCATATATTTT.

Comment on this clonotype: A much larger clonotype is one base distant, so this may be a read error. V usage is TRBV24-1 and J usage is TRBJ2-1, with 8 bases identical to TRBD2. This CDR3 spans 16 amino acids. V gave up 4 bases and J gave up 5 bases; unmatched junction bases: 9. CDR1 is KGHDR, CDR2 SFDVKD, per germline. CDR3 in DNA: TGTGCCACCAGTGACTACGGGAGGGGCCCCAACAATGAGCAGTTCTTC. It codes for CATSDYGRGPNNEQFF.

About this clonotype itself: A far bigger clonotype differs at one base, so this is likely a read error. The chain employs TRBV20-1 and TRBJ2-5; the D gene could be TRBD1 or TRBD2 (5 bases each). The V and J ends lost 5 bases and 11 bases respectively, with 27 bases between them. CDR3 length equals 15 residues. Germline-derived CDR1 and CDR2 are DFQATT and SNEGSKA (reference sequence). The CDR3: CSAPARGRVGSEQYF. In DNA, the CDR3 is TGCAGTGCTCCCGCCCGGGGCCGCGTAGGGAGTGAGCAGTACTTC.

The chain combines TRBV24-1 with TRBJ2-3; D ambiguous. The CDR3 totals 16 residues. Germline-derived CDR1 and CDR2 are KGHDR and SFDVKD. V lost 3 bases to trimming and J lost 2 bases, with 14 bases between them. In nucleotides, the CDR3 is TGTGCCACCAGTGATCCCCAGCGCTTTAACACAGATACGCAGTATTTT. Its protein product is CATSDPQRFNTDTQYF.

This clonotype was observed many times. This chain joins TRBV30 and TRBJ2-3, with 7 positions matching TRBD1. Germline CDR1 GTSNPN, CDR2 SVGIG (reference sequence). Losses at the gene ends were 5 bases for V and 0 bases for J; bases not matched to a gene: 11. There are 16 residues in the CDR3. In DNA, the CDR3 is TGTGCCTGGGATCCCGGGACAGTATCTAGCACAGATACGCAGTATTTT. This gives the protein CAWDPGTVSSTDTQYF.

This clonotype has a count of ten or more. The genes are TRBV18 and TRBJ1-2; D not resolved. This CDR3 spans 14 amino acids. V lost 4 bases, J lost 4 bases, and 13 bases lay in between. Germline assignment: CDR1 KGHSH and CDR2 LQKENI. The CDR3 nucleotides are TGTGCCAGCTCACTTTCAGCAGTATCCTATGGCTACACCTTC. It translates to CASSLSAVSYGYTF.